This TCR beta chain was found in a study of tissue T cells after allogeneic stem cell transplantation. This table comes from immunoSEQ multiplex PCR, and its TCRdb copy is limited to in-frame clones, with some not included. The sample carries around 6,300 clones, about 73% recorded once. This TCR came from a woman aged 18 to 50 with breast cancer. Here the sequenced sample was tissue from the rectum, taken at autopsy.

The DNA of the CDR3 is TGTGCCAGCAGCCAGGGATTCAATGAGCAGTTCTTC. This translates into CASSQGFNEQFF. The chain combines TRBV2 with TRBJ2-1; the D gene is possibly TRBD1 (5 bases). The CDR3 consists of 12 residues. Trimming shortened V by 6 bases and J by 6 bases, and 9 bases separated the two germline ends. The V gene's germline CDR1 is SNHLY and CDR2 FYNNEI.